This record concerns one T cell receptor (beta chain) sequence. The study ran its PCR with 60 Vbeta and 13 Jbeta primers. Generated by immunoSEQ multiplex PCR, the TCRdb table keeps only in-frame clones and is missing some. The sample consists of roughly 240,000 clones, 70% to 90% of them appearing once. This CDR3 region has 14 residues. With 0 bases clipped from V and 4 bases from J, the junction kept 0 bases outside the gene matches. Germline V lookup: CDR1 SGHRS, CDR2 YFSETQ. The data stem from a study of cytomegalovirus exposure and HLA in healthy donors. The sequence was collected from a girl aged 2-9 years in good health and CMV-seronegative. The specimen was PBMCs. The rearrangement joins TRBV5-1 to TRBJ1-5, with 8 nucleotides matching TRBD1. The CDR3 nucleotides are TGCGCCAGCAGCTTGGGGACAGGGAATCAGCCCCAGCATTTT. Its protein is CASSLGTGNQPQHF.